This T cell receptor beta chain was profiled in a study of blood T cell repertoires in COVID-19. Original analysis: Amplified reference gene primers provided the basis for estimating nucleated cell counts. Data came from immunoSEQ multiplex PCR; TCRdb stores just in-frame clones and leaves some out. V and J calls and clone size are copied from that table; D and trimming were computed from the DNA. Here the sample spans about 250,000 clones, roughly 88% being singletons. CDR3 length: 14 residues. Germline V lookup: CDR1 MNHEY, CDR2 SVGAGI. Trimming took 2 bases from V and 2 from J; bases not matched to a gene: 0.

This chain uses TRBV6-5 with TRBJ1-5, with 7 positions matching TRBD1. Specimen: peripheral blood. The receptor was isolated from a man older than 75 with acute or convalescent COVID-19. CDR3 amino acids: CASSYRGRNQPQHF. In DNA form, the CDR3 reads TGTGCCAGCAGTTACAGGGGGCGCAATCAGCCCCAGCATTTT.